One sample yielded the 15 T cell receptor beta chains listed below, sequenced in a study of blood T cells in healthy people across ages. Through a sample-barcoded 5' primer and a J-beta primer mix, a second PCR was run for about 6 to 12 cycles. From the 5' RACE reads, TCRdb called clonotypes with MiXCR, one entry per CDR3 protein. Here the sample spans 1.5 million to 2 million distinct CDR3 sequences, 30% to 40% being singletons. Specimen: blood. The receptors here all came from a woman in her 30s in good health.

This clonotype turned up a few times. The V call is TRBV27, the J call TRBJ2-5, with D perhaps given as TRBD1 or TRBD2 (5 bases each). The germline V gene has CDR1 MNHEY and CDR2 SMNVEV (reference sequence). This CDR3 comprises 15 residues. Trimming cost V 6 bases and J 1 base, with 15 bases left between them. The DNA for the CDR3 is TGTGCCAGCAGCTCCCGGGGCGCAGGCCAAGAGACCCAGTACTTC. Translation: CASSSRGAGQETQYF.

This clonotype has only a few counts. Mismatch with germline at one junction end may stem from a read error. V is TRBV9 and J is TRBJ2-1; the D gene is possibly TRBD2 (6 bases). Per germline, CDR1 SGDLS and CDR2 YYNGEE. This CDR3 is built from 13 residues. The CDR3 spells CAGRELLADEQFF. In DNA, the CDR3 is TGTGCCGGCAGGGAACTATTAGCGGATGAGCAGTTCTTC.

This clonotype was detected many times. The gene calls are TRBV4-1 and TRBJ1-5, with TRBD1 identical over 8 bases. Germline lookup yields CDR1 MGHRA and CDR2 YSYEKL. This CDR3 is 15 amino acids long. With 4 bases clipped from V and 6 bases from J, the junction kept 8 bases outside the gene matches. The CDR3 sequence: CASSPWRQGAQPQHF. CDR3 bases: TGCGCCAGCAGCCCGTGGCGGCAGGGGGCTCAGCCCCAGCATTTT.

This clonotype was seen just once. CDR3: CASNPTTDTQYF. Written as DNA, the CDR3 is TGTGCCAGCAACCCTACCACAGATACGCAGTATTTT. The chain has TRBV7-2 and TRBJ2-3; D gene unclear. The CDR3 is 12 amino acids. The germline gives CDR1 SGHTA, CDR2 FQGNSA. Trimming pared 7 bases from V and 2 bases from J, leaving 7 bases between.

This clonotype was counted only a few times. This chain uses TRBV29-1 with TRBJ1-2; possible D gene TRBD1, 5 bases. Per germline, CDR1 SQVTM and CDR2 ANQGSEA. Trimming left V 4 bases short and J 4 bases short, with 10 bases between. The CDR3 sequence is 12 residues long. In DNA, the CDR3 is TGCAGCGTTGCCATAGGGGCCTATGGCTACACCTTC. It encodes CSVAIGAYGYTF. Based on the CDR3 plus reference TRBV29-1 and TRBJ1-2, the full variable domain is SAVISQKPSRDICQRGTSLTIQCQVDSQVTMMFWYRQQPGQSLTLIATANQGSEATYESGFVIDKFPISRPNLTFSTLTVSNMSPEDSSIYLCSVAIGAYGYTFGSGTRLTVV.

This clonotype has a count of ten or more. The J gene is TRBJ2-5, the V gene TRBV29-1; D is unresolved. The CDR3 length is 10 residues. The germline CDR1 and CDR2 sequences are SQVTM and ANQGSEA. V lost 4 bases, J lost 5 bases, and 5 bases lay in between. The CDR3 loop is CSVVYETQYF. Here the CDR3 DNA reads TGCAGCGTTGTGTATGAGACCCAGTACTTC.

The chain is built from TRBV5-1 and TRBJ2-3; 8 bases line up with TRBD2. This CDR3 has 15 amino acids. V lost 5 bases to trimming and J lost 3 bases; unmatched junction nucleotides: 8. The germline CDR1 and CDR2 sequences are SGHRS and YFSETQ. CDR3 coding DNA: TGCGCCAGCAGGGGGGCCGGGACTAGAACAGATACGCAGTATTTT. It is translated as CASRGAGTRTDTQYF.

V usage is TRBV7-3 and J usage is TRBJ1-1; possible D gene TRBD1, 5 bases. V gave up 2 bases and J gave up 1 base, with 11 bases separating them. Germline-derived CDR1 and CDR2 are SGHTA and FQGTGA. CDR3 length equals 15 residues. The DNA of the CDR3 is TGTGCCAGCAGCTTATGGGGAGGGGAGAACACTGAAGCTTTCTTT. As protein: CASSLWGGENTEAFF. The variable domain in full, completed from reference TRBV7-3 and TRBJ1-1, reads GAGVSQTPSNKVTEKGKYVELRCDPISGHTALYWYRQSLGQGPEFLIYFQGTGAADDSGLPNDRFFAVRPEGSVSTLKIQRTERGDSAVYLCASSLWGGENTEAFFGQGTRLTVV.

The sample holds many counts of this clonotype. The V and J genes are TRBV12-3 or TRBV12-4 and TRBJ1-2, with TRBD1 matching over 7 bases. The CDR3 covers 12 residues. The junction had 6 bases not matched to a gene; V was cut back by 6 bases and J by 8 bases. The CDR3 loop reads CASSLPGGGYTF. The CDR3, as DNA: TGTGCCAGCAGCCTACCAGGGGGAGGCTACACCTTC.

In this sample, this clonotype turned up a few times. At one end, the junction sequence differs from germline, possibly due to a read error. The CDR3 DNA reads TGTGCCAGCAGTTTAGGGGGGGAAACTGAAACTTTCTTT. Translating it yields CASSLGGETETFF. The chain recombines TRBV12-3 or TRBV12-4 with TRBJ1-1, with D maybe TRBD1 (5 bases). The CDR3 has 13 amino acids.

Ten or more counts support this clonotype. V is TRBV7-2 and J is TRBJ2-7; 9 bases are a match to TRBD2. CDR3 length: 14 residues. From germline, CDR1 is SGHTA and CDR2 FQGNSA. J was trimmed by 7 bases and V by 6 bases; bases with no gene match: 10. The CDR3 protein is CASSQGLALGEQYF. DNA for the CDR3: TGTGCCAGCAGTCAAGGACTAGCGCTGGGTGAGCAGTACTTC.

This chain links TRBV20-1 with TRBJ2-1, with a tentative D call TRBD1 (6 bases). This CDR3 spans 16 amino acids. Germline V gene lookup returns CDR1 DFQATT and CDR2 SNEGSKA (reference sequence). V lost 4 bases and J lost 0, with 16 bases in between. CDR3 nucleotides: TGCAGTGCTAAATGGTCCAGGGGCAGCTCCTACAATGAGCAGTTCTTC. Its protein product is CSAKWSRGSSYNEQFF.

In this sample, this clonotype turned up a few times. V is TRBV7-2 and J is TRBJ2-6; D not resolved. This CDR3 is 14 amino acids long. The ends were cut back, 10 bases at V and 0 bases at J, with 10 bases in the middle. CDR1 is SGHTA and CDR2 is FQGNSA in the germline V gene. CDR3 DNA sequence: TGTGCCAACCACAGAGACTCTGGGGCCAACGTCCTGACTTTC. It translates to CANHRDSGANVLTF.

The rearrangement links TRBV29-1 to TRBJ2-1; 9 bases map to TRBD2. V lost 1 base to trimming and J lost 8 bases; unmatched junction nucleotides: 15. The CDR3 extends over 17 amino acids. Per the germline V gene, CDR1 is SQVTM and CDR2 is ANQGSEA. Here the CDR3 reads CSVEAPSASGAEDEQFF. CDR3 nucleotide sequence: TGCAGCGTTGAAGCCCCCTCGGCTAGCGGGGCTGAGGATGAGCAGTTCTTC.

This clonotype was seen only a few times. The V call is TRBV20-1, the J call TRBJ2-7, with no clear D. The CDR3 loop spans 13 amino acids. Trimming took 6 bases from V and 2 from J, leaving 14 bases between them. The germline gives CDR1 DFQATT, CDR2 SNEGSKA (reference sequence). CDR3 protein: CSAPPRQPYEQYF. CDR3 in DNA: TGCAGTGCCCCCCCCCGGCAGCCCTACGAGCAGTACTTC.